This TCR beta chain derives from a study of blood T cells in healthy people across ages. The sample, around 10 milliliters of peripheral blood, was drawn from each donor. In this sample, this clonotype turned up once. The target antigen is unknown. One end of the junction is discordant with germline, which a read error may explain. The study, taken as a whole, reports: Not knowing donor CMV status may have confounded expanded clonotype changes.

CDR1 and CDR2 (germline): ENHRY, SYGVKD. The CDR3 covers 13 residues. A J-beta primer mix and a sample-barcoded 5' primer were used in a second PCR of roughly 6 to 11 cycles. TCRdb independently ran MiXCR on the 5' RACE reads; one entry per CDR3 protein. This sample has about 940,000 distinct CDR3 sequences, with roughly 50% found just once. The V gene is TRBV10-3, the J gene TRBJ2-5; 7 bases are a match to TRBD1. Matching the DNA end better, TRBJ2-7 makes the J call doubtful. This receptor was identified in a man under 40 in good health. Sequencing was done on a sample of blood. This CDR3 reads CVIRGNDAYEQYF. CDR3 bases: TGTGTCATCAGGGGGAATGACGCCTACGAGCAGTACTTC.